The 17 T cell receptor beta chains presented below share a single source sample, sequenced in a study of Graves' ophthalmopathy and Graves' hyperthyroidism. Scientists amplified the TCR beta CDR3 regions from RNA transcripts. First-round RT-PCR employed HTBI primers, with a second-round multiplex PCR after it. TCRdb re-analysed the multiplex PCR reads in MiXCR, keeping a single row per CDR3 protein. The sample holds about 740,000 distinct CDR3 sequences, roughly 41% seen once. The source material was peripheral blood. These receptors came from an adult man with Graves' ophthalmopathy.

The V gene is TRBV5-4, the J gene TRBJ2-5; 7 bases are a match to TRBD1. CDR1 is SGHNT, CDR2 YYREEE, per germline (reference sequence). V was pared by 2 bases and J by 5 bases, with 6 bases of the junction left unmatched. This CDR3 has 14 amino acids. The CDR3 DNA follows: TGTGCCAGCAGCTTTTCCGGACAGGAGGAGACCCAGTACTTC. Translation gives CASSFSGQEETQYF. The complete variable domain, with remaining parts taken from reference TRBV5-4 and TRBJ2-5, reads ETGVTQSPTHLIKTRGQQVTLRCSSQSGHNTVSWYQQALGQGPQFIFQYYREEENGRGNFPPRFSGLQFPNYSSELNVNALELDDSALYLCASSFSGQEETQYFGPGTRLLVL.

This clonotype was detected many times. The CDR3 is CASSQGQKETQYF. CDR3 DNA: TGTGCCAGCAGCCAAGGCCAGAAAGAGACCCAGTACTTC. V is TRBV14 and J is TRBJ2-5; the D is unclear. The germline V gene has CDR1 SGHDN and CDR2 FVKESK. Trimming shortened V by 1 base and J by 3 bases, and 6 bases separated the two germline ends. The CDR3 is made up of 13 amino acids.

This clonotype has a single count. The V call is TRBV20-1, the J call TRBJ2-7; 10 nucleotides align to TRBD2. Germline V CDR1 and CDR2: DFQATT, SNEGSKA (reference sequence). The CDR3 consists of 14 residues. With 3 bases clipped from V and 5 bases from J, the junction kept 7 bases outside the gene matches. CDR3 in amino acids: CSARDPSGSHEQYF. The CDR3 region has the DNA TGCAGTGCTAGGGATCCTAGCGGGAGCCACGAGCAGTACTTC.

This clonotype was seen many times. The chain has TRBV7-9 and TRBJ2-7; perhaps TRBD1 as D (5 bases). Between the trimmed V and J ends, which lost 5 bases and 2 bases, there was a span of 7 bases. This CDR3 contains 12 residues. Per the germline V gene, CDR1 is SEHNR and CDR2 is FQNEAQ (reference sequence). As DNA, the CDR3 is TGTGCCAGCAGCGCAGGGCCCTACGAGCAGTACTTC. This gives the protein CASSAGPYEQYF.

V usage is TRBV7-2 and J usage is TRBJ2-5; maybe TRBD2 (5 bases). V was pared by 2 bases and J by 8 bases, with 9 bases between. The CDR3 has 12 residues. Germline V lookup: CDR1 SGHTA, CDR2 FQGNSA. For the CDR3, the DNA is TGTGCCAGCAGCTTATTGTCGGGAACCCAGTACTTC. This codes for CASSLLSGTQYF.

As concerns this clonotype: This may be a read error: a much more frequent sequence differs by one nucleotide. V usage is TRBV10-2 and J usage is TRBJ2-5, with 7 bases that match TRBD2. TRBJ2-7 explains the end of the DNA better; the J call may be wrong. The CDR3 sequence is 14 residues long. Germline-derived CDR1 and CDR2 are WSHSY and SAAADI. Here the CDR3 reads CASRVLASTYEQYF. In DNA form, the CDR3 reads TGCGCCAGCAGGGTACTAGCGAGTACCTACGAGCAGTACTTC.

This clonotype came up many times. The DNA for the CDR3 is TGTGCCAGCAGACCTCGACAGGGTTCTCAGCCCCAGCATTTT. Translating gives CASRPRQGSQPQHF. The chain uses TRBV24-1 and TRBJ1-5, with 7 bases matching TRBD1. The V segment lost 11 bases and the J segment 6 bases; nucleotides outside the gene matches: 12. This CDR3 has 14 amino acids. Germline CDR1 and CDR2: KGHDR and SFDVKD.

This chain links TRBV2 with TRBJ2-2; 8 nucleotides agree with TRBD1. This CDR3 region has 13 residues. Trimming cost V 6 bases and J 6 bases; bases outside gene matches: 3. Germline assignment: CDR1 SNHLY and CDR2 FYNNEI. CDR3 in amino acids: CASRQGVSGELFF. In nucleotides, the CDR3 is TGTGCCAGCAGACAGGGGGTATCCGGGGAGCTGTTTTTT. The whole variable domain, filled in from reference TRBV2 and TRBJ2-2, reads EPEVTQTPSHQVTQMGQEVILRCVPISNHLYFYWYRQILGQKVEFLVSFYNNEISEKSEIFDDQFSVERPDGSNFTLKIRSTKLEDSAMYFCASRQGVSGELFFGEGSRLTVL.

The genes are TRBV7-2 and TRBJ1-3, with no clear D. V lost 2 bases, J lost 4 bases, and 9 bases lay in between. Germline lookup yields CDR1 SGHTA and CDR2 FQGNSA. This CDR3 is built from 14 residues. CDR3 bases: TGTGCCAGCAGCTTAAACCCAGCGGGAAACACCATATATTTT. Its translation: CASSLNPAGNTIYF.

Of note for this clonotype: A clone one base away is much larger, so this may be a read error. The gene calls are TRBV20-1 and TRBJ1-2, with 9 nucleotides matching TRBD1. Trimming at V came to 3 bases and at J to 6 bases, leaving 8 bases not matched to a gene. This CDR3 has 14 amino acids. CDR1 is DFQATT, CDR2 SNEGSKA, per germline (reference sequence). CDR3 sequence reads: CSASGGQGKDGYTF. For the CDR3, the DNA is TGCAGTGCTAGTGGGGGACAGGGTAAGGATGGCTACACCTTC.

The V call is TRBV28, the J call TRBJ2-7, with D unclear. CDR3 length: 15 amino acids. Trimming removed 5 bases at V and 5 bases at J, with 19 bases between. From germline, CDR1 is MDHEN and CDR2 SYDVKM. CDR3 sequence (DNA): TGTGCCAGCAGTCCCCGTCTTGTGAAGGGCAACGAGCAGTACTTC. This sequence encodes CASSPRLVKGNEQYF.

This clonotype was observed at least ten times. The CDR3 here is CASSEFWQPQHF. The CDR3 coding sequence is TGTGCCAGCAGTGAGTTCTGGCAGCCCCAGCATTTT. This sequence joins TRBV2 and TRBJ1-5, with no clear D. CDR3 size: 12 residues. Germline-derived CDR1 and CDR2 are SNHLY and FYNNEI. The V end was cut by 3 bases, the J end by 7 bases, with 7 bases between. Supplemented by reference TRBV2 and TRBJ1-5, the full variable domain reads EPEVTQTPSHQVTQMGQEVILRCVPISNHLYFYWYRQILGQKVEFLVSFYNNEISEKSEIFDDQFSVERPDGSNFTLKIRSTKLEDSAMYFCASSEFWQPQHFGDGTRLSIL.

This clonotype occurred a few times. The rearrangement links TRBV5-1 to TRBJ2-2; 14 bases align to TRBD2. Germline assignment: CDR1 SGHRS and CDR2 YFSETQ. Trimming at V came to 6 bases and at J to 6 bases, leaving 1 base not matched to a gene. The CDR3 runs to 14 residues. DNA of the CDR3: TGCGCCAGCACGGGACTAGCGGGAGCCGGGGAGCTGTTTTTT. Its protein is CASTGLAGAGELFF.

This clonotype was counted at least ten times. The chain joins TRBV20-1 to TRBJ2-7, with 10 bases aligning to TRBD1. The CDR3 sequence is 12 residues long. CDR1 is DFQATT, CDR2 SNEGSKA, per germline (reference sequence). V shed 8 bases and J 5 bases; nucleotides not matched to a gene: 6. The CDR3 coding sequence is TGCAGTACCACCGGGACAGGGGACGAGCAGTACTTC. Its translation: CSTTGTGDEQYF.

This clonotype was detected only a few times. Mismatch with germline at one junction end may stem from a read error. The chain recombines TRBV7-2 with TRBJ2-7; possible D gene TRBD1, 6 bases. CDR1 is SGHTA and CDR2 is FQGNSA in the germline V gene. This CDR3 is 15 amino acids long. CDR3 DNA sequence: TGTGCCAGCAGCTTCCTCGGGACAATTACCTACGAGCAGTATTTC. This sequence encodes CASSFLGTITYEQYF.

V gene TRBV12-3 or TRBV12-4 combines with J gene TRBJ1-1; a weak D match, TRBD1 (5 bases). The CDR3 covers 15 residues. Trimming pared 2 bases from V and 0 bases from J, leaving 10 bases between. The CDR3 nucleotides are TGTGCCAGCAGTTTAAATCGAGGGGTGAACACTGAAGCTTTCTTT. Encoded protein: CASSLNRGVNTEAFF.

This clonotype was detected only a few times. The J gene is TRBJ1-5, the V gene TRBV9; D perhaps matches TRBD1 (5 bases). V lost 3 bases and J 0 bases, leaving 7 bases between the germline ends. CDR1 is SGDLS, CDR2 YYNGEE, per germline. This CDR3 has 14 amino acids. The CDR3 loop is CASSATDSNQPQHF. The DNA of the CDR3 is TGTGCCAGCAGCGCGACAGATAGCAATCAGCCCCAGCATTTT. Looking up the rest from reference TRBV9 and TRBJ1-5 gives the full variable domain: DSGVTQTPKHLITATGQRVTLRCSPRSGDLSVYWYQQSLDQGLQFLIQYYNGEERAKGNILERFSAQQFPDLHSELNLSSLELGDSALYFCASSATDSNQPQHFGDGTRLSIL.